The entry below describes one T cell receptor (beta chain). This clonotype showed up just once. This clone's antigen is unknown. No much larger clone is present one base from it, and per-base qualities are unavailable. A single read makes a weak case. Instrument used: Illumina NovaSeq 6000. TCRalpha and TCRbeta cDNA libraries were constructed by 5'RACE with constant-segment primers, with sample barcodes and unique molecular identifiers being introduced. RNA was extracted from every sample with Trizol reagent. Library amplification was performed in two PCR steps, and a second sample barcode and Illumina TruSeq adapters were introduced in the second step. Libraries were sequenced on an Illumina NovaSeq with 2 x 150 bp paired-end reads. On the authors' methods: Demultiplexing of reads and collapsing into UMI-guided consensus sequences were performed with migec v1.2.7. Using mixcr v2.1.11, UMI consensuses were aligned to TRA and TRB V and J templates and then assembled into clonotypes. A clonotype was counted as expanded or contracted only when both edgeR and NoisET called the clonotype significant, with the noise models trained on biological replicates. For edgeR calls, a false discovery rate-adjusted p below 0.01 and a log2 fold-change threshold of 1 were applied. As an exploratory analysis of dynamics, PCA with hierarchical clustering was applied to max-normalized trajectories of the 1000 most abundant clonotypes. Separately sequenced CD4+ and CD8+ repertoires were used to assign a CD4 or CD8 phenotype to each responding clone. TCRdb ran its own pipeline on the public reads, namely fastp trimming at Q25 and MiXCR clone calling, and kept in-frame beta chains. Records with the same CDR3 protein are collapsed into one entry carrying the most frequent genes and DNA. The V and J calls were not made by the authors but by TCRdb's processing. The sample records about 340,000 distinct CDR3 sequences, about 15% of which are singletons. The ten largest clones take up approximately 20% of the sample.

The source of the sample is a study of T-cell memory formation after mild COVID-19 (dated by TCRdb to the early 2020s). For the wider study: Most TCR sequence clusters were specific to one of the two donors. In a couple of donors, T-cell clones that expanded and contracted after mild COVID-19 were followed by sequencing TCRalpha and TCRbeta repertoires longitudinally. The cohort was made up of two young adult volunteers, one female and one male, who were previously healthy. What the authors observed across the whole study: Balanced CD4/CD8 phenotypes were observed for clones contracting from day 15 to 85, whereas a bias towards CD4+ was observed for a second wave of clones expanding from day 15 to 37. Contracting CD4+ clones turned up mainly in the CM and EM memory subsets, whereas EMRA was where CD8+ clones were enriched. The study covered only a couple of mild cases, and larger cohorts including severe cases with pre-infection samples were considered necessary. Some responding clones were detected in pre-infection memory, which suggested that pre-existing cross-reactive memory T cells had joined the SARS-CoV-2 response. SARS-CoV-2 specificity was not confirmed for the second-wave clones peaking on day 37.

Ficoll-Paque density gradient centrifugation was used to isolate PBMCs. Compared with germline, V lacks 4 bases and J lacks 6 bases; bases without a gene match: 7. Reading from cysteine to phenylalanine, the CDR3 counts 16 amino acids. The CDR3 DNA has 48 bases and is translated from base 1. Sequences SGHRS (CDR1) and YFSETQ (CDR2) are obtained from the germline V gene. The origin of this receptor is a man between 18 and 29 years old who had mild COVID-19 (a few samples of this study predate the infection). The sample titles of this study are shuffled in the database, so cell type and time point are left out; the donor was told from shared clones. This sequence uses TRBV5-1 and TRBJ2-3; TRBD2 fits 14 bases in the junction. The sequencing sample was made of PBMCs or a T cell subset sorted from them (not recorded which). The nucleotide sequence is TGCGCCAGCAGCCCCCGACTAGCGGGGGGGTCGGATACGCAGTATTTT. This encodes CASSPRLAGGSDTQYF.